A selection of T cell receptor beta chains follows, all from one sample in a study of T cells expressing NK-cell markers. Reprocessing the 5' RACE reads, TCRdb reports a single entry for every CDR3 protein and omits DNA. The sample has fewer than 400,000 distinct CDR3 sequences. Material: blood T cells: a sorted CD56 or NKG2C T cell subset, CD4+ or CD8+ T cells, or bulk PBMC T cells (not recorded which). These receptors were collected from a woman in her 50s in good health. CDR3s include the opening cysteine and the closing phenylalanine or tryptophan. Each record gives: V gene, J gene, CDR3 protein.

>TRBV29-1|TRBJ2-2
CSVVRAAGTGELFF
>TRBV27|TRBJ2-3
CASRGTSGKPDTQYF
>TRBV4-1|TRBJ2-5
CASSQGTGAGGQETQYF
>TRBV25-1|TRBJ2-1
CASSNPGKRANEQFF
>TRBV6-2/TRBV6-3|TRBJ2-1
CASSSPGQGDNEQFF
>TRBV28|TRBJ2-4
CASSPPTLAKNIQYF
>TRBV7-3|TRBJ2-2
CAKYSGLAGPGEELFF
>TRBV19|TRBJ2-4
CASSIGVWGAKNIQYF
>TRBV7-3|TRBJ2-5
CASSLLPAGEVETQYF
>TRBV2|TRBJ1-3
CASSDLRDSGNTIYF
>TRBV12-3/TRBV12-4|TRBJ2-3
CASRISGDGTDTQYF
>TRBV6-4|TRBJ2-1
CASSVEGSSYNEQFF
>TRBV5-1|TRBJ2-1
CASSPRVREDEQFF
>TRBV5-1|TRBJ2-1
CASSYGQANNEQFF
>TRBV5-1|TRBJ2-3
CASSVTGGTDTQYF
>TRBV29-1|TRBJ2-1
CSVASIWSRNEQFF
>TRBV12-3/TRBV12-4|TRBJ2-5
CATAYQETQYF
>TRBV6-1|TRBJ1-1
CASRDPGGGTEAFF
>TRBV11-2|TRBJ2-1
CASMHLGAYNEQFF
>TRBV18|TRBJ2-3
CASSPPSQPSTDTQYF
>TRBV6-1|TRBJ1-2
CATQETTAGGYTF
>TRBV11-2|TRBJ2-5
CASSLGAGTGSTRETQYF
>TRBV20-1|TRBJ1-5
CSAIGEWGNQPQHF
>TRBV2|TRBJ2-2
CASHPDPTGELFF
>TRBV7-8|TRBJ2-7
CASSQRWTGINEQYF
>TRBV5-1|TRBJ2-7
CASRASGSYEQYF
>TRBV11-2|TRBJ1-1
CASSHRGDTEAFF
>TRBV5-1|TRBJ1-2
CASSLGGQARANYGYTF
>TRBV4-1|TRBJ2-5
CASSPGGRGETQYF
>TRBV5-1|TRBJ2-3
CASSLGGSSNTDTQYF
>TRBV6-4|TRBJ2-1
CASSEGRGDEQFF
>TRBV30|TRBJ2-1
CARGGVNEQFF
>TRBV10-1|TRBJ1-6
CASSAANSPLHF
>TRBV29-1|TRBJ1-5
CSVRGQGRFDQPQHF
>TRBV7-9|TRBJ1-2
CASSLAGDRAGYTF
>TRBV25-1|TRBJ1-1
CASSGGVNTEAFF
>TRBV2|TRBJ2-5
CASTVGLEGTQYF
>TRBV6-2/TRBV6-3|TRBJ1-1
CASRSRRGPKNTEAFF
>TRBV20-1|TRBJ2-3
CSATRDGSTDTQYF
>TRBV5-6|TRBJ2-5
CASSPGRGLTQYF
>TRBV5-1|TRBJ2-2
CASSADRTGELFF
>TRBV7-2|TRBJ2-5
CASLLGGGETQYF
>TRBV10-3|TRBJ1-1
CATKHSNTEAFF
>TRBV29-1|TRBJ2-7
CSVEGSPGTGSYEQYF
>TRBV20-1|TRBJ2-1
CSARPAPYNEQFF
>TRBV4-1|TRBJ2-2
CASSQVFQNTGELFF
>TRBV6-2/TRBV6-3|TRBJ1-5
CASSSLGRQNQPQHF
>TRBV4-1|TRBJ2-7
CASSHPGIYEQYF
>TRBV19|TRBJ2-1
CASSIESGRLYNEQFF
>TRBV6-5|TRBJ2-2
CASRTSGRSGNTGELFF
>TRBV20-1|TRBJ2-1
CSARDRSGLAFINEQFF
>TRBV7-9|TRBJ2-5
CASSPPAGQETQYF
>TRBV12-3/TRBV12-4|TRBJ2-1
CASTGGRAHNEQFF